This TCR beta chain was sequenced in a study of T cells after posttransplantation cyclophosphamide (dated by TCRdb to the mid-2010s). With respect to the entire study: Using TRB sequencing, the study followed how the T cell repertoire rebuilt after myeloablative bone marrow transplantation with posttransplantation cyclophosphamide given as GVHD prophylaxis. Antigen receptor sequencing was done on samples from over 30 PTCy-treated patients and from approximately 17 related bone marrow donors of those patients. Because TRA and TRB clonality correlated tightly in 8 to 10 samples, the subsequent TCR analyses were limited to TRB only. Up to 3 additional blood samples from 2 to 5.2 years after transplant were also TRB-sequenced in 3 patients, as was pretransplant blood from 4 patients. Public TRB sequences were compared against a database of over 3,600 sequences linked to responses to pathogens, tumor antigens, self-antigens and alloantigens. Blood from every one of the approximately 37 PTCy patients who had 1-year posttransplant specimens underwent TRB sequencing.

A remark on this clone: The antigen it binds to is not known. Base qualities are not recorded, but no much larger clone differs from it by a single base.

The CDR3 spans 12 residues, from the cysteine through the phenylalanine. The CDR3 DNA has 36 bases and is translated from base 1. Trimming takes 4 bases from V and 0 bases from J, and the germline ends sit 3 bases apart. The CDR1 and CDR2 encoded by the germline V gene are SGDLS and YYNGEE. Genomic DNA was used for TRB sequencing, which was performed with the immunoSEQ assay at survey resolution or with the hsTCRB kit. The original methods were these. The immunoSEQ software handled initial read processing, and the LymphoSeq R package was used for repertoire analyses. For each TRB dataset, clonality was calculated as 1 minus normalized Shannon entropy, and the Gini coefficient was computed as well. To infer phenotypes in unsorted samples, TRB sequences from sorted subsets of the recipient or donor were mapped onto the unsorted samples of the same recipient. The table was pulled from immuneACCESS by TCRdb, which kept in-frame rearrangements only. Such tables lose some clones; where checked, under half of the loss comes from unresolved V genes, and the rest has no known cause. V, J and clone size are taken as reported in that table, and D and trimming were inferred from the DNA itself. This sample comprises some 43,000 clones, about 92% of them detected only once. Together, the top ten hold 2.5% of the sample.

The treatment or condition label for this specimen denotes: high-dose cyclophosphamide on days +3 and +4 as single-agent GVHD prophylaxis. PTCy patients received busulfan and fludarabine conditioning, a related or unrelated marrow graft, and cyclophosphamide on days +3 and +4. The PTCy-treated patients were drawn from a prospective, multi-institutional clinical trial. Peripheral blood and bone marrow mononuclear cells were isolated by Ficoll-Hypaque density centrifugation and were cryopreserved. Findings and caveats that apply to the study as a whole: The TRB repertoires of T cells infiltrating skin or the GI tract showed only limited overlap with the TRB repertoires found in blood. Across the approximately 47 patients, TRB clonality was highly associated with recipient CMV seropositivity and CMV reactivation, and diversity with PTCy was similar to that in the CNI/methotrexate controls. Donor-recipient similarity was low at 1-2 months but rose over the first year, and later blood repertoires were often dominated by donor CD8+ memory clones.

The receptor comes from a male patient between 60 and 69 years old who received an allogeneic stem cell transplant from a related donor and was CMV-positive. After a transplant, some of the T cells may come from the graft donor. The sequences come from PBMCs, collected less than 70 days after allogeneic stem cell transplant with posttransplant cyclophosphamide. The sequence joins TRBV9 to TRBJ2-3; no D gene call is confident. The base sequence is TGTGCCAGCAGCCGGAGCACAGATACGCAGTATTTT. Its translation is CASSRSTDTQYF.